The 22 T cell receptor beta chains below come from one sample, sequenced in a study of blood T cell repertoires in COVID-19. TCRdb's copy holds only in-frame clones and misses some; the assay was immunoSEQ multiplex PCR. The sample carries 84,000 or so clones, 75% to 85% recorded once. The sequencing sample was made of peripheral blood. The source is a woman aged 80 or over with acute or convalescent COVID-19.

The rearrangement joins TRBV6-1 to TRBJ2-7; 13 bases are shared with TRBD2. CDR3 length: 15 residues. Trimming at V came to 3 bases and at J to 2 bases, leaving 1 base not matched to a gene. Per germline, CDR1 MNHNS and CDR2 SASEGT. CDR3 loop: CASSEGLAGTYEQYF. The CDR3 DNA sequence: TGTGCCAGCAGTGAGGGACTAGCGGGAACCTACGAGCAGTACTTC.

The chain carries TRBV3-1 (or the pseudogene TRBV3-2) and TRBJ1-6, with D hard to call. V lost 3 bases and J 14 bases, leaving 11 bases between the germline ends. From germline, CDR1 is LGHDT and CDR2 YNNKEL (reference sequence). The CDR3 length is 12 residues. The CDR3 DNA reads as TGTGCCAGCAGCCATCTCGGTTTGGCCCTCCACTTT. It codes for CASSHLGLALHF.

This CDR3 reads CASSLMGGGAYEQYF. The CDR3 nucleotides read TGCGCCAGCAGCTTGATGGGCGGGGGGGCCTACGAGCAGTACTTC. The V and J genes are TRBV5-1 and TRBJ2-7; 9 positions match TRBD2. Germline V gives CDR1 SGHRS, CDR2 YFSETQ. After removal of 1 base from V and 2 bases from J, the junction contained 4 bases not matched to a gene. CDR3 size: 15 residues.

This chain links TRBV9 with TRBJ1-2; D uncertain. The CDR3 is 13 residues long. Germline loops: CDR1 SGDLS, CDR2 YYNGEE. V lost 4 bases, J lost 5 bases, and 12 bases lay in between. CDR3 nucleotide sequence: TGTGCCAGCAGCTGGACGGGAAGGTATGGCTACACCTTC. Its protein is CASSWTGRYGYTF.

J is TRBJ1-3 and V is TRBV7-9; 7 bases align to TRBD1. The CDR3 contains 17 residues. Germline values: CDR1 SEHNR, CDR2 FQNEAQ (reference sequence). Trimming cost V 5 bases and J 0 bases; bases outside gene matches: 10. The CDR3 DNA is TGTGCCAGCAGCCACACTAAGGCAGGGGGCTCTGGAAACACCATATATTTT. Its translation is CASSHTKAGGSGNTIYF.

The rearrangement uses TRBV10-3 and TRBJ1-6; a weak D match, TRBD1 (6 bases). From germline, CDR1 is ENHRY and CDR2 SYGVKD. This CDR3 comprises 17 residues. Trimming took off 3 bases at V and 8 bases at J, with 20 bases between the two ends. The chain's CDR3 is CAISELRGHLTDSPLHF. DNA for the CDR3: TGTGCCATCAGTGAATTAAGGGGACACCTAACGGATTCACCCCTCCACTTT.

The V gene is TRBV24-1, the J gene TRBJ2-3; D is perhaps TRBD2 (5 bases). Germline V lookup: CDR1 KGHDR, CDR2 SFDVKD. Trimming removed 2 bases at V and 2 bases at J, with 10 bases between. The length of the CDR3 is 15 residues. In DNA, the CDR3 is TGTGCCACCAGTGATTCCTCACTAGACACAGATACGCAGTATTTT. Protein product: CATSDSSLDTDTQYF.

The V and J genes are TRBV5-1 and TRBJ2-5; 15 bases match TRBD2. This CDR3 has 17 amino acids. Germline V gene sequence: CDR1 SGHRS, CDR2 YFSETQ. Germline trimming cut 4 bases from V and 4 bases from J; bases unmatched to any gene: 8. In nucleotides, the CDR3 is TGCGCCAGCAGCCTGGGGACTAGCGGGAGGCACAGAGAGACCCAGTACTTC. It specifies CASSLGTSGRHRETQYF.

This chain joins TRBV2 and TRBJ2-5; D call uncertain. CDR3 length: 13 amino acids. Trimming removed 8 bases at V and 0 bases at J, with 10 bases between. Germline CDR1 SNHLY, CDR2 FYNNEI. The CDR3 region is CASGASYQETQYF. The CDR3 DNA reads TGTGCCAGCGGAGCGTCGTACCAAGAGACCCAGTACTTC.

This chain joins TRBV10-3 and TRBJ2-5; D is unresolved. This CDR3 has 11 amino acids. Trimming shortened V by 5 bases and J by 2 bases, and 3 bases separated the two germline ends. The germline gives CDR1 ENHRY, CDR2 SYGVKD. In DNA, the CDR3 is TGTGCCATCAGTCAACAAGAGACCCAGTACTTC. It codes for CAISQQETQYF.

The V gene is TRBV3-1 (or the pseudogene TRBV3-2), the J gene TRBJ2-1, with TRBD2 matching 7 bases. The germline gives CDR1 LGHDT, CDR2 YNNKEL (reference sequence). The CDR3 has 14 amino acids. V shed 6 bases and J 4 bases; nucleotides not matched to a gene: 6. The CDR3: CASRPGLIYNEQFF. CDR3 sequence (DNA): TGTGCCAGCAGACCGGGACTAATTTACAATGAGCAGTTCTTC.

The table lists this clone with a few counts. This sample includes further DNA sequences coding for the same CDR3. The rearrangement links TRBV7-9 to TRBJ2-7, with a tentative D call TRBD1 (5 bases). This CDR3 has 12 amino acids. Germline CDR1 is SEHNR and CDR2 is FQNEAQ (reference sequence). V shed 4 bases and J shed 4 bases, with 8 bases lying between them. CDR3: CASSSQGYEQYF. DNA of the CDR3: TGTGCCAGCAGCTCGCAGGGTTACGAGCAGTACTTC.

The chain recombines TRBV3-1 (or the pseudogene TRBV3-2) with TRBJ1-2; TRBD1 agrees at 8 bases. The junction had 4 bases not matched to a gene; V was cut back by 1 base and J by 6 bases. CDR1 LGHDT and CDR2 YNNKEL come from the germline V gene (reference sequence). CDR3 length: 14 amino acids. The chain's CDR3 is CASSQAGTGHGYTF. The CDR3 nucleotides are TGTGCCAGCAGCCAAGCGGGGACAGGCCATGGCTACACCTTC.

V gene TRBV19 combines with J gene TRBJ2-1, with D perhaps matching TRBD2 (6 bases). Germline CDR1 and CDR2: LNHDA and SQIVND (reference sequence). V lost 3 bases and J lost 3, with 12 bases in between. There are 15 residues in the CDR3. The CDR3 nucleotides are TGTGCCAGTAGTATTTGGGGCGGGGACTACAATGAGCAGTTCTTC. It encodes CASSIWGGDYNEQFF.

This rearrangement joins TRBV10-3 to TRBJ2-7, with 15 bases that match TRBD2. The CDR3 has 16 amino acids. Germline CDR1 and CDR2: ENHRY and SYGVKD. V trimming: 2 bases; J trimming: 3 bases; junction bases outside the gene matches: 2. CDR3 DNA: TGTGCCATCAGTGAGCCGGGACTAGCGGGGGGCTACGAGCAGTACTTC. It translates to CAISEPGLAGGYEQYF.

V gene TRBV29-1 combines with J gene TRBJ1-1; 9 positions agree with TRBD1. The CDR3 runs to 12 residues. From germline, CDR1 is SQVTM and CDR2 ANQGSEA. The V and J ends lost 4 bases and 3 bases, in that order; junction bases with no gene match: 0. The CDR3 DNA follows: TGCAGCGTTGGGACAGGGGACACTGAAGCTTTCTTT. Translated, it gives CSVGTGDTEAFF. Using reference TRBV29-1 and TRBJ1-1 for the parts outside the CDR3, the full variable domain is SAVISQKPSRDICQRGTSLTIQCQVDSQVTMMFWYRQQPGQSLTLIATANQGSEATYESGFVIDKFPISRPNLTFSTLTVSNMSPEDSSIYLCSVGTGDTEAFFGQGTRLTVV.

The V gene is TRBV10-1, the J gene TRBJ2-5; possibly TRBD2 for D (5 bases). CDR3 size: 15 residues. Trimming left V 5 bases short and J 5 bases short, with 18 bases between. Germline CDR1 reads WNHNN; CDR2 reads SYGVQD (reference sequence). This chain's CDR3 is CASSSGGRRSETQYF. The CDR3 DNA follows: TGCGCCAGCAGTTCCGGAGGCCGGAGATCGGAGACCCAGTACTTC.

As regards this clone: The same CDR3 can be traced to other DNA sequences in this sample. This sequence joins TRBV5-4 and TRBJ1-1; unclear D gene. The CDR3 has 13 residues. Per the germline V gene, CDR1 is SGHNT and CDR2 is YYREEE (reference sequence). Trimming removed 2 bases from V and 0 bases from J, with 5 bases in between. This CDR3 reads CASSFNLNTEAFF. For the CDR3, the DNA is TGTGCCAGCAGCTTCAACTTGAACACTGAAGCTTTCTTT.

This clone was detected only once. CDR3 in amino acids: CASSRSRDSETQYF. CDR3 nucleotide sequence: TGTGCCAGCAGTCGGTCCCGGGACTCGGAGACGCAGTATTTT. The chain combines TRBV2 with TRBJ2-3, with a tentative D call TRBD2 (6 bases). V dropped 5 bases and J dropped 9 bases, with 18 bases sitting between them. There are 14 residues in the CDR3. Germline V gene lookup returns CDR1 SNHLY and CDR2 FYNNEI.

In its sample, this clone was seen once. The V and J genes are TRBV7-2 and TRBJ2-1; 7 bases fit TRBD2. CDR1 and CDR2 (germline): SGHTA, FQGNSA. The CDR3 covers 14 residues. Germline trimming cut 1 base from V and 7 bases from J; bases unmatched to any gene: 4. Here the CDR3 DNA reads TGTGCCAGCAGCTTAGGCGGGAGAGGGAATGAGCAGTTCTTC. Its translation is CASSLGGRGNEQFF.

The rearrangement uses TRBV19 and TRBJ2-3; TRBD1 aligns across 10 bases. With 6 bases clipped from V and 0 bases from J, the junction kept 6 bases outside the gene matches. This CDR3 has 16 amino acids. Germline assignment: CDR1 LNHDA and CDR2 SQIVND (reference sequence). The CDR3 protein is CASREMGQGSTDTQYF. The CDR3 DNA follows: TGTGCCAGTAGGGAGATGGGACAGGGGAGCACAGATACGCAGTATTTT. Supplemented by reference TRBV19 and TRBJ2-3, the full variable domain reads DGGITQSPKYLFRKEGQNVTLSCEQNLNHDAMYWYRQDPGQGLRLIYYSQIVNDFQKGDIAEGYSVSREKKESFPLTVTSAQKNPTAFYLCASREMGQGSTDTQYFGPGTRLTVL.

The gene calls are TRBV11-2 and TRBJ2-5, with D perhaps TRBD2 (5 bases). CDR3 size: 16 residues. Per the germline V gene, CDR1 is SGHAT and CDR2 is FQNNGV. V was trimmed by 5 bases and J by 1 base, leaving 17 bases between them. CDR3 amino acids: CASSPFSASPQETQYF. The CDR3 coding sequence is TGTGCCAGCAGCCCCTTTAGCGCTTCTCCCCAAGAGACCCAGTACTTC.